This T cell receptor beta chain was captured by sequencing in a study of blood T cell repertoires in COVID-19 (dated by TCRdb to 2020 to 2021). About the investigation overall: Collaborator samples came from the United States, Italy and Spain and covered acute and convalescent phases of COVID-19. Where available, HLA class I and class II types were taken from metadata supplied by the sample provider and were not determined by assay-based typing. Subjects who had been exposed to COVID-19, were actively infected with it, or had recovered from it provided the deeply sampled blood TCRbeta repertoires that made up the dataset. Samples were obtained from the ongoing ImmuneRACE study (first 160 participants) and from about 1,300 subjects provided by 6 global collaborators. The sample metadata nearly always contained a de-identified subject ID, COVID-19 status, age in years and sex. The material from the prospective study consisted of cDNA or gDNA derived from T cells, B-cell-depleted T cells, or PBMCs. The repertoires were released in a freely available public database intended as a resource for research on the immune response to SARS-CoV-2. The research as a whole found: The amount of clinical and demographic metadata varied by source and participant and was provided uncurated.

In Seattle, one collaborating source enrolled patients while the infection was active and tracked those patients longitudinally over the course of disease. Collaborating institutions collected whole blood in K2EDTA tubes following their own protocols. Collaborator samples were shipped for TCRbeta analysis as frozen whole blood, isolated PBMCs, or DNA extracted from either sample type. The germline V gene encodes CDR1 MRHNA and CDR2 SNTAGT. The CDR3 sequence holds 15 residues, the cysteine and phenylalanine included. Only the CDR3 DNA is retained, 45 bases long and in frame from the first base. V loses 1 base of germline sequence and J loses 6 bases, and the interval between the two ends is 15 bases. TCRbeta CDR3 regions were amplified from genomic DNA by means of the immunoSEQ Assay, a bias-controlled multiplex PCR. From the authors' description of their analysis: The number of nucleated cells in each sample was estimated from the amplification of reference gene primers within the assay. To quantify the absolute abundance of each unique TCRbeta CDR3 rearrangement, sequence reads were collapsed and filtered. For each sample, productive Simpson clonality was calculated as the square root of Simpson's diversity index over productive rearrangements. TCRdb carries this immuneACCESS record with in-frame sequences only. Its versions omit some clonotypes, under half of them owing to an unresolved V gene in the studies checked, with the rest unexplained. The DNA gave D and trimming, while V, J and clone size come from that table. This sample holds 210,000 or so clones; approximately 85% were observed only once. The leading ten clones occupy approximately 5% of the sample.

To note about this clone: This receptor's antigen is unknown. Qualities for individual bases were not recorded, and no much larger clone is one base off.

The receptor was isolated from a man aged 45-65 years with COVID-19, enrolled during active disease. Sequenced material: peripheral blood. The rearranged chain carries TRBV6-4 and TRBJ1-2; the D gene lacks a confident call. The DNA sequence reads TGTGCCAGCAGTGACTTACGGAGGAATGGTGATGGCTACACCTTC. The encoded protein is CASSDLRRNGDGYTF.